The clone carrying this TCR beta chain is termed medium-sized. This sample stems from a study of PD-1 blockade in mismatch repair-deficient tumors. Libraries were prepared by immunoSEQ multiplex PCR; TCRdb keeps only in-frame clonotypes and omits some of them. The data contain 30,000 to 40,000 clones, approximately 81% of them singletons. Germline V gives CDR1 MRHNA, CDR2 SNTAGT. V lost 7 bases to trimming and J lost 0 bases, with 10 bases between them. The CDR3 has 13 residues. This receptor was obtained from an adult with mismatch repair-deficient cancer. The rearrangement links TRBV6-4 to TRBJ2-7; D remains unclear. The sequencing here drew on peripheral blood, taken around 76 weeks after starting pembrolizumab. The CDR3 spells CASTPGSSYEQYF. The CDR3 DNA is TGTGCCAGCACCCCGGGCAGCTCCTACGAGCAGTACTTC.